This T cell receptor (beta chain) was documented in a study of vaccination effects on CD4 cells after COVID-19. In the study overall: The vaccine given was either BNT162b2 or mRNA-1273, in two doses. Broader study findings: After vaccination, at late timepoints, clones induced by infection and by vaccine contracted markedly. Few convalescent patients and no early post-infection timepoints were included in the study.

Clones were read by immunoSEQ multiplex PCR, and TCRdb kept only the in-frame ones, dropping some. Of 55,000 to 65,000 clones detected, roughly four fifths appear once; the ten largest clones hold less than 3%. Sequencing followed a ViraFEST assay step that expanded antigen-specific CD4+ T cells with viral peptide pools. Once cultured for 10 days, the cells underwent separation to obtain CD4+ T cells. Vaccine recipients had no previous SARS-CoV-2 infection; their nucleocapsid antibodies were negative. This CDR3 comprises 15 residues. Trimming took 3 bases from V and 7 from J; bases not matched to a gene: 10. CDR1 and CDR2 from the germline V gene are MGHRA and YSYEKL. In the case of this clone: What it recognizes is unknown.

This specimen was CD4+ T cells from PBMCs cultured with HCoV-229E spike peptides, taken before COVID-19 vaccination. This TCR derives from a human donor who received a COVID-19 vaccine. The V call is TRBV4-1, the J call TRBJ2-7, with 9 positions matching TRBD1. CDR3 residues: CASSHNSGTGREQYV. The CDR3 nucleotides are TGCGCCAGCAGCCACAATTCCGGGACAGGGCGGGAGCAGTACGTC.